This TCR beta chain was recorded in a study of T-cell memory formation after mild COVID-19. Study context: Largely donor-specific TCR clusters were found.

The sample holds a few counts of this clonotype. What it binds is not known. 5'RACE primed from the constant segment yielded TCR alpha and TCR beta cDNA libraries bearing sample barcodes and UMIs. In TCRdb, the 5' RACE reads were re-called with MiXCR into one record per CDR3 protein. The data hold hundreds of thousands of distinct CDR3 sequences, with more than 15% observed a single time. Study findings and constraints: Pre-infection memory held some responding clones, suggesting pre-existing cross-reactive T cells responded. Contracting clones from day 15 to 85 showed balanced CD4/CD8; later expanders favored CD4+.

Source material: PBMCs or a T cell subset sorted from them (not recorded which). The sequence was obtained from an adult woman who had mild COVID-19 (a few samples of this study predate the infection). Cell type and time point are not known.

The CDR3 region has the DNA TGCAGCGTTGGCGCAGGGCCAGGAAACACCATATATTTT. The encoded protein is CSVGAGPGNTIYF. The gene calls are TRBV29-1 and TRBJ1-3; a weak D match, TRBD1 (5 bases). The CDR3 runs to 13 residues. Trimming stripped 4 bases from V and 4 bases from J, with 11 bases between. Germline V lookup: CDR1 SQVTM, CDR2 ANQGSEA.